What follows are 9 T cell receptor beta chains derived from one specimen sequenced in a study of shared clonotypes between healthy human individuals. Using immunoSEQ multiplex PCR, the repertoire was profiled, and TCRdb retains in-frame clones only, with some absent. The sample records 2 million to 2.5 million clones, nearly 97% being singletons. Sample: naive CD4+ T cells sorted from blood. Specified subset: CD45RA+ positively selected. These receptors were collected from a man between 18 and 29 years old in good health.

The chain employs TRBV7-9 and TRBJ1-1, with D possibly being TRBD1 (6 bases). The germline V gene has CDR1 SEHNR and CDR2 FQNEAQ (reference sequence). CDR3 size: 17 residues. Trimming shortened V by 5 bases and J by 0 bases, and 19 bases separated the two germline ends. The CDR3 nucleotides are TGTGCCAGCAGCCCCAATAGAGGGGGGCTCCTGAACACTGAAGCTTTCTTT. This translates into CASSPNRGGLLNTEAFF.

This chain connects TRBV5-1 to TRBJ2-7; D possibly corresponds to TRBD2 (5 bases). The CDR3 spans 14 residues. V was clipped by 2 bases and J by 3 bases, with 12 bases between them. In germline, CDR1 is SGHRS, CDR2 YFSETQ. CDR3 in DNA: TGCGCCAGCAGCTTAACGGACGGAGGCTACGAGCAGTACTTC. It is translated as CASSLTDGGYEQYF. Drawing the rest from reference TRBV5-1 and TRBJ2-7, the complete variable domain is KAGVTQTPRYLIKTRGQQVTLSCSPISGHRSVSWYQQTPGQGLQFLFEYFSETQRNKGNFPGRFSGRQFSNSRSEMNVSTLELGDSALYLCASSLTDGGYEQYFGPGTRLTVT.

The chain recombines TRBV6-1 with TRBJ2-5, with D tentatively TRBD1 (6 bases). Germline V gene sequence: CDR1 MNHNS, CDR2 SASEGT. V was clipped by 4 bases and J by 2 bases, with 14 bases between them. The CDR3 contains 15 residues. The CDR3: CASSANRALQETQYF. The CDR3 DNA follows: TGTGCCAGCAGTGCAAACAGGGCTCTACAAGAGACCCAGTACTTC.

The chain recombines TRBV7-9 with TRBJ2-5, with D perhaps TRBD2 (6 bases). Between the trimmed V and J ends, which lost 4 bases and 2 bases, there was a span of 14 bases. This CDR3 is built from 15 residues. Germline lookup yields CDR1 SEHNR and CDR2 FQNEAQ (reference sequence). The CDR3 DNA reads as TGTGCCAGCAGCTCCTTGGGGGGAGGACAAGAGACCCAGTACTTC. It codes for CASSSLGGGQETQYF.

The chain joins TRBV5-4 to TRBJ2-1, with 8 bases identical to TRBD1. CDR3 length equals 13 residues. V was pared by 3 bases and J by 8 bases, with 4 bases of the junction left unmatched. Germline V gene sequence: CDR1 SGHNT, CDR2 YYREEE (reference sequence). The CDR3: CASSSGQGDEQFF. In nucleotides, the CDR3 is TGTGCCAGCAGCTCTGGACAGGGCGATGAGCAGTTCTTC.

The gene calls are TRBV6-5 and TRBJ2-7, with TRBD2 identical over 7 bases. V dropped 7 bases and J dropped 3; count of bases not matched to a gene: 12. Germline CDR1 reads MNHEY; CDR2 reads SVGAGI. The CDR3 is 15 residues long. The CDR3 here is CASKRQRDPYYEQYF. In DNA, the CDR3 is TGTGCCAGCAAGCGACAGCGGGACCCTTACTACGAGCAGTACTTC.

Points on this clone: The DNA is omitted, as the CDR3 cannot be located on it reliably, and the CDR3 follows TCRdb's listing. The chain couples TRBV4-1 to TRBJ1-2. Both ends counted, the CDR3 spans 16 residues. Germline lookup yields CDR1 MGHRA and CDR2 YSYEKL. CDR3 region: CASSQDFGPAIYGYTF.

The J gene is TRBJ1-3, the V gene TRBV11-3; 9 bases map to TRBD1. Trimming at V came to 5 bases and at J to 2 bases, leaving 4 bases not matched to a gene. CDR1 and CDR2 from the germline V gene are SGHNT and YENEEA. This CDR3 has 15 amino acids. As DNA, the CDR3 is TGTGCCAGCAGCACGGGGACAGGGACTGGAAACACCATATATTTT. This codes for CASSTGTGTGNTIYF.

The chain recombines TRBV5-4 with TRBJ2-2; weak D call: TRBD2 (7 bases). V gave up 4 bases and J gave up 5 bases, with 18 bases separating them. The CDR3 is made up of 16 amino acids. The germline V gene has CDR1 SGHNT and CDR2 YYREEE (reference sequence). CDR3 nucleotides: TGTGCCAGCAGCCCTGGGGGGGCCTTGGCGACCGGGGAGCTGTTTTTT. It codes for CASSPGGALATGELFF.